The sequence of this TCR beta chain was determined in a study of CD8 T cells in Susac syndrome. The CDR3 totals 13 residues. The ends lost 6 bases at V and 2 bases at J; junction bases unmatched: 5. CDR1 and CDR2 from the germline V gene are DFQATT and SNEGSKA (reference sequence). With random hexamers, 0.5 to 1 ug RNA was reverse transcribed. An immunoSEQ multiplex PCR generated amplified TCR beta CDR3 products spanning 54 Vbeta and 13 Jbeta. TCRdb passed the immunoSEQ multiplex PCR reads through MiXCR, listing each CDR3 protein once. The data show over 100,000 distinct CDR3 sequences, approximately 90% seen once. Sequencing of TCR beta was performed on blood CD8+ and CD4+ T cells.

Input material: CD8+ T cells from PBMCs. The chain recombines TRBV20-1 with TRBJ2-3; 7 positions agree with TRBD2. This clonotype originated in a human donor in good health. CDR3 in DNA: TGCAGTGCCACTAGCGATCTCACAGATACGCAGTATTTT. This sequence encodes CSATSDLTDTQYF.